This TCR beta chain is drawn from a study of cytotoxic CD8 clonotypes in ibrutinib-treated CLL. Study findings and constraints: Clonality was higher at baseline than in age-matched healthy donors and tracked circulating CD8+ T-cell counts. With treatment, public clonotypes, which were uncommon, either contracted or remained stable.

The table came from immunoSEQ multiplex PCR; TCRdb's copy has only in-frame clones and leaves some out. The table lists about 40,000 clones, approximately 67% of them singletons, with 7% in the top ten. Trimming removed 5 bases at V and 5 bases at J, with 15 bases between. The CDR3 consists of 14 residues. In germline, CDR1 is SNHLY, CDR2 FYNNEI. Concerning this clone itself: Its antigen is unknown.

Source: PBMCs, taken at disease progression, from a patient treated with ibrutinib. The chain links TRBV2 to TRBJ2-5; maybe TRBD2 (5 bases). This clonotype was sampled from a human donor with chronic lymphocytic leukemia. CDR3 DNA: TGTGCCAGCAGTCGGGTGGGAGCGCGGGAGACCCAGTACTTC. It translates to CASSRVGARETQYF. The entire variable domain, with the rest obtained from reference TRBV2 and TRBJ2-5, is as follows: EPEVTQTPSHQVTQMGQEVILRCVPISNHLYFYWYRQILGQKVEFLVSFYNNEISEKSEIFDDQFSVERPDGSNFTLKIRSTKLEDSAMYFCASSRVGARETQYFGPGTRLLVL.